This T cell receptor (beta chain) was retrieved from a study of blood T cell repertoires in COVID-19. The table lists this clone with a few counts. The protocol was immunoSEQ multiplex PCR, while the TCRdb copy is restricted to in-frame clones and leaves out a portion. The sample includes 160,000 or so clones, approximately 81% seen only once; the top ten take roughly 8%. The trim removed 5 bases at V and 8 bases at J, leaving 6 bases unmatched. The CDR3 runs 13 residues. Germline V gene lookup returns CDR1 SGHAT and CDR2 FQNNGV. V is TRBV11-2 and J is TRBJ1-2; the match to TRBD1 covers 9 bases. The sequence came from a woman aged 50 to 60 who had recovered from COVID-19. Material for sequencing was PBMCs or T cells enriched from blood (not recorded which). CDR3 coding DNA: TGTGCCAGCAGCGACCGTACAGGGGGCGGCTACACCTTC. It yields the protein CASSDRTGGGYTF.